A selection of T cell receptor beta chains follows, all from one sample in a study of T cell responses to AZD1222 COVID-19 vaccine. The protocol was immunoSEQ multiplex PCR, while the TCRdb copy is restricted to in-frame clones and leaves out a portion. The sample lists 150,000 to 200,000 clones, 94% seen once, with approximately 0.64% in the top ten. The input for sequencing was peripheral blood, taken on day 0 of AZD1222 vaccination. The receptors derive from an adult in good health. CDR3s include the opening cysteine and the closing phenylalanine or tryptophan. D genes are given only for firm matches. A clone size is listed for some rows: how often the clone was seen (once, few, many), or a class if it is expanded.

V gene: TRBV27
D gene: .
clone size: .
J gene: TRBJ2-4
CDR3 DNA: TGTGCCAGCAGTTTATATCCGGGACGTGGCAAAAACATTCAGTACTTC
CDR3 protein: CASSLYPGRGKNIQYF

V gene: TRBV12-3/TRBV12-4
D gene: .
clone size: .
J gene: TRBJ2-5
CDR3 DNA: TGTGCCAGCAGTTTAGAGGAGAGGGAGACCCAGTACTTC
CDR3 protein: CASSLEERETQYF

V gene: TRBV13
D gene: .
clone size: .
J gene: TRBJ2-2
CDR3 DNA: TGTGCCAGCAGCTTCACAGGCTTCGGCACCGGGGAGCTGTTTTTT
CDR3 protein: CASSFTGFGTGELFF

V gene: TRBV27
D gene: .
clone size: .
J gene: TRBJ2-3
CDR3 DNA: TGTGCCAGCAGCCCCCGGGGCGTGACAGATACGCAGTATTTT
CDR3 protein: CASSPRGVTDTQYF

V gene: TRBV5-6
D gene: TRBD1
clone size: .
J gene: TRBJ1-4
CDR3 DNA: TGTGCCAGCAGCCCGGGACAGGAGCATGAAAAACTGTTTTTT
CDR3 protein: CASSPGQEHEKLFF

V gene: TRBV4-1
D gene: .
clone size: .
J gene: TRBJ2-1
CDR3 DNA: TGCGCCAGCAGCCAGTTCGGGGATGAGCAGTTCTTC
CDR3 protein: CASSQFGDEQFF

V gene: TRBV2
D gene: .
clone size: .
J gene: TRBJ2-1
CDR3 DNA: TGTGCCAGCAGTGAATTACTTTACAATGAGCAGTTCTTC
CDR3 protein: CASSELLYNEQFF

V gene: TRBV7-2
D gene: .
clone size: once
J gene: TRBJ1-1
CDR3 DNA: TGTGCCAGCGGCTTAGACACCGGGGCTGGCACTGAAGCTTTCTTT
CDR3 protein: CASGLDTGAGTEAFF

V gene: TRBV19
D gene: .
clone size: .
J gene: TRBJ1-1
CDR3 DNA: TGTGCCAGTAGTACCCGGACAACTTTCTTT
CDR3 protein: CASSTRTTFF

V gene: TRBV27
D gene: .
clone size: .
J gene: TRBJ2-2
CDR3 DNA: TGTGCCAGCAGTACCTGGGGGGCAGGGTCTACGGACGGGGAGCTGTTTTTT
CDR3 protein: CASSTWGAGSTDGELFF

V gene: TRBV2
D gene: .
clone size: .
J gene: TRBJ2-5
CDR3 DNA: TGTGCCAGCAGTGTGGGAGAGACCCAGTACTTC
CDR3 protein: CASSVGETQYF

V gene: TRBV24-1
D gene: .
clone size: .
J gene: TRBJ1-3
CDR3 DNA: TGTGCCACCAGTGATCCAGGGAGCTCTGGAAACACCATATATTTT
CDR3 protein: CATSDPGSSGNTIYF

V gene: TRBV2
D gene: TRBD2
clone size: .
J gene: TRBJ2-1
CDR3 DNA: TGTGCCAGCAGACGGGGACTAGCGGGAGGGCCAGTTCGGGAGCAGTTCTTC
CDR3 protein: CASRRGLAGGPVREQFF

V gene: TRBV3-1/TRBV3-2
D gene: .
clone size: once
J gene: TRBJ1-2
CDR3 DNA: TGTGCCAGCAGCCATGAGGGAGCTAACTATGGCTACACCTTC
CDR3 protein: CASSHEGANYGYTF

V gene: TRBV19
D gene: .
clone size: .
J gene: TRBJ1-1
CDR3 DNA: TGTGCCAGTAGTCAGGCCCGGGACACTGAAGCTTTCTTT
CDR3 protein: CASSQARDTEAFF

V gene: TRBV19
D gene: .
clone size: .
J gene: TRBJ2-1
CDR3 DNA: TGTGCCAGTACCCCCCGAGGAGCCCTCTCCTACAATGAGCAGTTCTTC
CDR3 protein: CASTPRGALSYNEQFF

V gene: TRBV6-5
D gene: TRBD1
clone size: .
J gene: TRBJ2-3
CDR3 DNA: TGTGCCAGTTTGACAGGGATATGGGTCACAGATACGCAGTATTTT
CDR3 protein: CASLTGIWVTDTQYF

V gene: TRBV6-5
D gene: TRBD1
clone size: .
J gene: TRBJ1-5
CDR3 DNA: TGTGCCAGCAGTTTGGAGGGGCTAGGGGGCGCCCAGCCCCAGCATTTT
CDR3 protein: CASSLEGLGGAQPQHF

V gene: TRBV7-3
D gene: .
clone size: once
J gene: TRBJ2-7
CDR3 DNA: TGTGCCAGCAGAGGGCCAACCAAAGTATACGAGCAGTACTTC
CDR3 protein: CASRGPTKVYEQYF

V gene: TRBV7-8
D gene: TRBD2
clone size: .
J gene: TRBJ2-7
CDR3 DNA: TGTGCCAGCAGCCCGTCTAGCGGGAGGGCCGGCGAGCAGTACTTC
CDR3 protein: CASSPSSGRAGEQYF

V gene: TRBV19
D gene: .
clone size: .
J gene: TRBJ2-2
CDR3 DNA: TGTGCCAGTACCCTCGTGGGACTGAACACCGGGGAGCTGTTTTTT
CDR3 protein: CASTLVGLNTGELFF

V gene: TRBV7-9
D gene: .
clone size: once
J gene: TRBJ2-1
CDR3 DNA: TGTGCCAGCAGCGCCCTTATAAATGAGCAGTTCTTC
CDR3 protein: CASSALINEQFF

V gene: TRBV3-1/TRBV3-2
D gene: .
clone size: .
J gene: TRBJ1-2
CDR3 DNA: TGTGCCAGCAGCCAAGGGCAGGGCTATGGCTACACCTTC
CDR3 protein: CASSQGQGYGYTF

V gene: TRBV7-2
D gene: TRBD1
clone size: once
J gene: TRBJ2-1
CDR3 DNA: TGTGCCAGCAGCCGGACAGGGACGGTTAATGAGCAGTTCTTC
CDR3 protein: CASSRTGTVNEQFF

V gene: TRBV19
D gene: TRBD2
clone size: once
J gene: TRBJ2-7
CDR3 DNA: TGTGCCAGTAGTACTGGCGGGGGGTACGAGCAGTACTTC
CDR3 protein: CASSTGGGYEQYF

V gene: TRBV19
D gene: .
clone size: .
J gene: TRBJ2-1
CDR3 DNA: TGTGCCAGTAGTGAGCGCCAGATAAACAATGAGCAGTTCTTC
CDR3 protein: CASSERQINNEQFF

V gene: TRBV6-5
D gene: TRBD1
clone size: few
J gene: TRBJ1-1
CDR3 DNA: TGTGCCAGCAGACCGGGACAGCTAATGAACACTGAAGCTTTCTTT
CDR3 protein: CASRPGQLMNTEAFF

V gene: TRBV13
D gene: .
clone size: .
J gene: TRBJ1-2
CDR3 DNA: TGTGCCAGCAGCTTAGGGACGAAGGGAGGCTACACCTTC
CDR3 protein: CASSLGTKGGYTF

V gene: TRBV18
D gene: .
clone size: .
J gene: TRBJ2-6
CDR3 DNA: TGTGCCAGCTCAGAGGGCGCTGGGGCCAACGTCCTGACTTTC
CDR3 protein: CASSEGAGANVLTF

V gene: TRBV5-4
D gene: .
clone size: .
J gene: TRBJ2-1
CDR3 DNA: TGTGCCAGCAGTTCGACAGGCTCCTACAATGAGCAGTTCTTC
CDR3 protein: CASSSTGSYNEQFF

V gene: TRBV11-2
D gene: TRBD2
clone size: .
J gene: TRBJ2-3
CDR3 DNA: TGTGCCAGCAGCCGCGGGGGGGCGGCCCCAAGCACAGATACGCAGTATTTT
CDR3 protein: CASSRGGAAPSTDTQYF

V gene: TRBV19
D gene: TRBD1
clone size: once
J gene: TRBJ2-7
CDR3 DNA: TGTGCCAGTAGTATCCGGGACAGCTACGAGCAGTACTTC
CDR3 protein: CASSIRDSYEQYF

V gene: TRBV7-9
D gene: .
clone size: .
J gene: TRBJ1-3
CDR3 DNA: TGTGCCAGCAGCTGGGACACAGGAAACACCATATATTTT
CDR3 protein: CASSWDTGNTIYF

V gene: TRBV27
D gene: .
clone size: .
J gene: TRBJ1-1
CDR3 DNA: TGTGCCAGCAGTTTATCATCTGGGGACACTGAAGCTTTCTTT
CDR3 protein: CASSLSSGDTEAFF

V gene: TRBV30
D gene: TRBD1
clone size: .
J gene: TRBJ1-2
CDR3 DNA: TGTGCCTGGAGCTCAGGGGGCTTGGATGGCTACACCTTC
CDR3 protein: CAWSSGGLDGYTF

V gene: TRBV3-1/TRBV3-2
D gene: .
clone size: .
J gene: TRBJ2-2
CDR3 DNA: TGTGCCAGCAGTCTTTACTCCCCAACGGGGGAGCTGTTTTTT
CDR3 protein: CASSLYSPTGELFF

V gene: TRBV21-1
D gene: .
clone size: .
J gene: TRBJ1-4
CDR3 DNA: TGTGCCAGCAGCAAAAATCAGGGGGCAGGCGAAAAACTGTTTTTT
CDR3 protein: CASSKNQGAGEKLFF

V gene: TRBV3-1/TRBV3-2
D gene: TRBD1
clone size: .
J gene: TRBJ1-2
CDR3 DNA: TGTGCCAGCAGCCAAAGAAGACAGGGTAACTATGGCTACACCTTC
CDR3 protein: CASSQRRQGNYGYTF

V gene: TRBV6-5
D gene: .
clone size: .
J gene: TRBJ1-6
CDR3 DNA: TGTGCCAGCATGGGGAACTCCTATAATTCACCCCTCCACTTT
CDR3 protein: CASMGNSYNSPLHF

V gene: TRBV13
D gene: .
clone size: .
J gene: TRBJ1-1
CDR3 DNA: TGTGCCAGCAGCGCCCCGGCCCTGAACGAGAGGGGAGCTTTCTTT
CDR3 protein: CASSAPALNERGAFF

V gene: TRBV5-1
D gene: .
clone size: .
J gene: TRBJ2-1
CDR3 DNA: TGCGCCAGCAGCTTGACGGGGCTCACCTACAATGAGCAGTTCTTC
CDR3 protein: CASSLTGLTYNEQFF

V gene: TRBV10-1
D gene: .
clone size: .
J gene: TRBJ2-3
CDR3 DNA: TGCGCCAGCAGTGAGAGTCTGGGAGATACGCAGTATTTT
CDR3 protein: CASSESLGDTQYF

V gene: TRBV11-2
D gene: TRBD1
clone size: .
J gene: TRBJ2-1
CDR3 DNA: TGTGCCAGCAGCTCGACAGGGTTGGACACAGGCAATGAGCAGTTCTTC
CDR3 protein: CASSSTGLDTGNEQFF

V gene: TRBV28
D gene: .
clone size: .
J gene: TRBJ1-1
CDR3 DNA: TGTGCCAGCAGTTTATCACAGATTATGAACACTGAAGCTTTCTTT
CDR3 protein: CASSLSQIMNTEAFF

V gene: TRBV5-1
D gene: .
clone size: .
J gene: TRBJ1-1
CDR3 DNA: TGCGCCAGCAGCTTGCTTGGGGGAGGCACTGAAGCTTTCTTT
CDR3 protein: CASSLLGGGTEAFF

V gene: TRBV5-5
D gene: .
clone size: .
J gene: TRBJ2-2
CDR3 DNA: TGTGCCAGCAGCTTCCCACGGGGTGTCGCCGGGGAGCTGTTTTTT
CDR3 protein: CASSFPRGVAGELFF

V gene: TRBV5-1
D gene: .
clone size: .
J gene: TRBJ1-2
CDR3 DNA: TGCGCCAGCAGCCGGACAGACAACTATGGCTACACCTTC
CDR3 protein: CASSRTDNYGYTF

V gene: TRBV9
D gene: TRBD1
clone size: .
J gene: TRBJ1-4
CDR3 DNA: TGTGCCAGTCGACAGGGAATTAATGAAAAACTGTTTTTT
CDR3 protein: CASRQGINEKLFF

V gene: TRBV20-1
D gene: TRBD1
clone size: .
J gene: TRBJ1-2
CDR3 DNA: TGCAGTGCTAGTTCTGCCGCCGGGACAGGGAGGAGCTATGGCTACACCTTC
CDR3 protein: CSASSAAGTGRSYGYTF

V gene: TRBV4-1
D gene: .
clone size: .
J gene: TRBJ2-2
CDR3 DNA: TGCGCCAGCAGGTTCGGACCGAACACCGGGGAGCTGTTTTTT
CDR3 protein: CASRFGPNTGELFF

V gene: TRBV28
D gene: TRBD1
clone size: .
J gene: TRBJ1-4
CDR3 DNA: TGTGCCAGCAGTTTCCCGGGACAGGGTTTGGCAACTAATGAAAAACTGTTTTTT
CDR3 protein: CASSFPGQGLATNEKLFF

V gene: TRBV27
D gene: .
clone size: .
J gene: TRBJ2-5
CDR3 DNA: TGTGCCAGCAAGGATAGAGGGGAGACCCAGTACTTC
CDR3 protein: CASKDRGETQYF

V gene: TRBV4-1
D gene: .
clone size: .
J gene: TRBJ2-5
CDR3 DNA: TGCGCCAGCAGCCCAGACGAAGAGACCCAGTACTTC
CDR3 protein: CASSPDEETQYF

V gene: TRBV7-9
D gene: TRBD2
clone size: once
J gene: TRBJ2-7
CDR3 DNA: TGTGCCAGCAGCCGCCCGGTGAATCCGGGAGGGCGGCCCGAGCAGTACTTC
CDR3 protein: CASSRPVNPGGRPEQYF

V gene: TRBV19
D gene: .
clone size: once
J gene: TRBJ1-1
CDR3 DNA: TGTGCCAGTAGTATATCGACAGGTCCAAACACTGAAGCTTTCTTT
CDR3 protein: CASSISTGPNTEAFF

V gene: TRBV5-1
D gene: .
clone size: .
J gene: TRBJ1-1
CDR3 DNA: TGCGCCAGCAGACTGGGCACTGAAGCTTTCTTT
CDR3 protein: CASRLGTEAFF

V gene: TRBV19
D gene: .
clone size: .
J gene: TRBJ2-4
CDR3 DNA: TGTGCCAGTAGCGCAGTAGAACTAGCCAAAAACATTCAGTACTTC
CDR3 protein: CASSAVELAKNIQYF